This T cell receptor (beta chain) emerged from a study of blood T cells in healthy people across ages. Study conclusions and caveats: Investigators viewed diversity estimates from one million T cells as underestimates, the study reported. When set beside aged donors, long-lived donors presented more naive CD4+ cells and higher diversity.

The germline V gene has CDR1 MNHEY and CDR2 SVGAGI. V gave up 2 bases and J gave up 14 bases, with 16 bases separating them. This CDR3 contains 13 residues. A J-beta primer mix and a sample-barcoded 5' primer were used in a second PCR of roughly 6 to 11 cycles. Each CDR3 protein is one row after TCRdb ran MiXCR on the 5' RACE reads. In the table there are 650,000 to 900,000 distinct CDR3 sequences, 62% of which are singletons. Note on this clonotype: Its antigen is not identified.

The chain is built from TRBV6-5 and TRBJ2-1, with a weak D call TRBD2 (6 bases). The sequenced sample was blood. The TCR comes from a man aged 25 to 40 in good health. CDR3 amino acids: CASSYQGGESEFF. The CDR3 coding sequence is TGTGCCAGCAGTTACCAGGGCGGGGAGAGTGAGTTCTTC.